This TCR beta chain was observed in a study of read filtering for tumor transcriptome and immune sequencing. Study-wide context: Transcriptome libraries were built from DNase-treated RNA. Study results and caveats: Approximately 87% of IR-seq clonotypes had a single read, yet these held 3.5% to 4.5% of reads. IR-seq and RNA-seq agreed better without single-read clonotypes.

In the case of this clonotype: Its antigen is currently unknown.

This library used roughly 400 ng RNA and molecular barcoded adaptors spanning alpha/delta and beta/gamma chains. TCRdb reprocessed the reads via MiXCR and lists one record per CDR3 protein. The table includes around 14,000 distinct CDR3 sequences, roughly 20% detected once. This CDR3 is 17 amino acids long. The germline V gene encodes CDR1 KGHSH and CDR2 LQKENI. V was clipped by 4 bases and J by 0 bases, with 16 bases between them. V gene TRBV18 combines with J gene TRBJ2-4, with no clear D. The sequence was collected from a donor at least 40 years old with multiple myeloma. The sample taken for sequencing was a population of CD138-negative cells sorted from bone marrow. As DNA, the CDR3 is TGTGCCAGCTCACGAGACACCGGTACTCTAGCCAAAAACATTCAGTACTTC. Its translation: CASSRDTGTLAKNIQYF.